One sample yielded the 8 T cell receptor beta chains listed below, sequenced in a study of PD-1 blockade in mismatch repair-deficient tumors. The repertoire was sequenced with immunoSEQ multiplex PCR; TCRdb's copy has only in-frame clones and lacks some. In the table there are some 19,000 clones, about 80% of which are singletons. This specimen was PBMCs, taken 52 weeks after starting pembrolizumab. All receptors come from an adult with mismatch repair-deficient cancer.

J is TRBJ2-4 and V is TRBV30; 7 positions match TRBD2. Germline trimming cut 1 base from V and 6 bases from J; bases unmatched to any gene: 6. The germline V gene has CDR1 GTSNPN and CDR2 SVGIG (reference sequence). This CDR3 is 14 amino acids long. DNA for the CDR3: TGTGCCTGGAGTGCCGGGACTATTGGAAACATTCAGTACTTC. This sequence encodes CAWSAGTIGNIQYF.

The J gene is TRBJ2-2, the V gene TRBV19; a weak D match, TRBD2 (6 bases). Trimming left V 3 bases short and J 5 bases short, with 13 bases between. Germline CDR1 LNHDA, CDR2 SQIVND (reference sequence). The CDR3 is 15 amino acids. CDR3 region: CASSIWREMTGELFF. The CDR3 nucleotides are TGTGCCAGTAGTATTTGGCGGGAAATGACCGGGGAGCTGTTTTTT.

V gene TRBV7-9 combines with J gene TRBJ1-1, with D unclear. V dropped 0 bases and J dropped 8 bases, with 19 bases sitting between them. The CDR3 spans 16 residues. The germline CDR1 and CDR2 sequences are SEHNR and FQNEAQ (reference sequence). CDR3 residues: CASSLATAWTGREAFF. The CDR3 region has the DNA TGTGCCAGCAGCTTAGCCACAGCATGGACCGGGAGGGAAGCTTTCTTT. Complete variable domain (other parts from reference TRBV7-9 and TRBJ1-1): DTGVSQNPRHKITKRGQNVTFRCDPISEHNRLYWYRQTLGQGPEFLTYFQNEAQLEKSRLLSDRFSAERPKGSFSTLEIQRTEQGDSAMYLCASSLATAWTGREAFFGQGTRLTVV.

The gene calls are TRBV5-1 and TRBJ2-6; possible D gene TRBD1, 5 bases. Trimming shortened V by 5 bases and J by 2 bases, and 11 bases separated the two germline ends. The CDR3 consists of 15 residues. The germline V gene encodes CDR1 SGHRS and CDR2 YFSETQ. The DNA of the CDR3 is TGCGCCAGCAGGGACAAGGCTACTGGGGCCAACGTCCTGACTTTC. This sequence encodes CASRDKATGANVLTF.

This clone was found a few times. The chain couples TRBV6-5 to TRBJ2-7, with TRBD1 identical over 9 bases. CDR1 and CDR2 (germline): MNHEY, SVGAGI. J gave up 3 bases and V 5 bases, and 5 bases lay outside the gene matches. There are 14 residues in the CDR3. CDR3 amino acids: CASSRTGAYYEQYF. Here the CDR3 DNA reads TGTGCCAGCAGTCGGACAGGGGCCTACTACGAGCAGTACTTC.

The chain links TRBV27 to TRBJ2-2, with D unresolved. Trimming shortened V by 2 bases and J by 1 base, and 20 bases separated the two germline ends. The germline CDR1 and CDR2 sequences are MNHEY and SMNVEV (reference sequence). The CDR3 totals 19 residues. CDR3 sequence reads: CASSLKRVSPLMNTGELFF. The CDR3 DNA sequence: TGTGCCAGCAGTTTAAAACGGGTGTCCCCTTTAATGAACACCGGGGAGCTGTTTTTT.

This clone came up a few times. The chain couples TRBV6-1 to TRBJ2-7, with D tentatively TRBD1 (5 bases). The ends were cut back, 7 bases at V and 0 bases at J, with 10 bases in the middle. The CDR3 loop spans 13 amino acids. The germline V gene has CDR1 MNHNS and CDR2 SASEGT. Here the CDR3 reads CASTNRISYEQYF. CDR3 nucleotides: TGTGCCAGCACTAACAGGATCTCCTACGAGCAGTACTTC.

V and J are TRBV27 and TRBJ2-5, with 11 bases identical to TRBD2. This CDR3 has 15 amino acids. Trimming cost V 3 bases and J 5 bases; bases outside gene matches: 5. From germline, CDR1 is MNHEY and CDR2 SMNVEV (reference sequence). The CDR3 sequence: CASSFSASGRETQYF. The DNA for the CDR3 is TGTGCCAGCAGTTTTTCGGCTAGCGGGAGGGAGACCCAGTACTTC.